The source of this T cell receptor beta chain is a study of blood T cell repertoires in COVID-19. On the study more broadly: COVID-19 samples, acute and convalescent, were from the United States, Italy and Spain.

This CDR3 has 12 amino acids. The V end was cut by 2 bases, the J end by 7 bases, with 5 bases between. CDR1 is SSHAT, CDR2 FNYEAQ, per germline (reference sequence). In the authors' workflow: Reference gene primers were amplified, and this amplification served to estimate nucleated cell counts. TCRdb keeps only in-frame clones here, not all; method: immunoSEQ multiplex PCR. V and J calls plus clone size are reproduced from that table; the DNA served to infer D and trimming. The data show some 120,000 clones, roughly four fifths seen once. Living in 24 US areas, the participants were between 18 and 89 years of age.

The receptor's source is a man in his thirties or forties who had recovered from COVID-19. The V gene is TRBV7-7, the J gene TRBJ2-2, with D hard to call. The source material was PBMCs or T cells enriched from blood (not recorded which). The CDR3 nucleotides are TGTGCCAGCAGCTTAACTAACGGGGAGCTGTTTTTT. It yields the protein CASSLTNGELFF.